This T cell receptor (beta chain) derives from a study of tumor and adjacent non-tumor tissue in lung cancer. Study-wide context: There were around 11 adenocarcinoma, 2 squamous cell carcinoma and 1 small cell lung cancer cases. On average, productive TCRbeta reads reached roughly 3.9 million per sample. Patients were aged roughly 30 to 76, roughly 9 men and roughly five women, stage I to III. Study results and caveats: Top 100 clones took a larger repertoire share in normal lung.

V lost 0 bases, J lost 9 bases, and 10 bases stayed unmatched. The CDR3 spans 17 residues. Germline CDR1 DFQATT, CDR2 SNEGSKA (reference sequence). For this clonotype: Its antigen is as yet unknown.

The library came from three nested PCR rounds adapted from ARM-PCR protocols. A single record per CDR3 protein comes from TCRdb applying MiXCR to the multiplex PCR reads. The table lists some 80,000 distinct CDR3 sequences, approximately 80% of them singletons. No cell sorting was done before RNA was extracted from the tissue. The normal lung tissue was taken more than 3 cm from the tumor edge. The TCR sequence derives from a man in his sixties with non-small cell lung cancer. Source material: distant non-tumor lung tissue. The V gene is TRBV20-1, the J gene TRBJ2-1; the match to TRBD2 covers 14 bases. The CDR3, as DNA: TGCAGTGCTAGAGACCATGAGACTAGCGGGGGGGCAGTTGAGCAGTTCTTC. Translation gives CSARDHETSGGAVEQFF.